The sequence of this TCR beta chain was determined in a study of blood T cell repertoires in COVID-19. About the research overall: Specimens from acute and convalescent COVID-19 originated in the United States, Italy and Spain. Sources were T cells, B-cell-depleted T cells, or PBMCs; the material itself was cDNA or gDNA.

In the authors' methods: Amplification of reference gene primers provided the estimated nucleated cell counts. The protocol was immunoSEQ multiplex PCR, while the TCRdb copy is restricted to in-frame clones and leaves out a portion. That table supplies the V and J calls and clone size; D and trimming were determined from the DNA. The sample consists of about 210,000 clones, approximately 90% of them appearing once. V was clipped by 0 bases and J by 2 bases; unmatched bases: 6. CDR3 size: 16 residues. Germline V gene data show CDR1 as SQVTM and CDR2 as ANQGSEA. The receptor's source is a man in his 70s with acute or convalescent COVID-19. The specimen was peripheral blood. The chain couples TRBV29-1 to TRBJ1-2; 10 bases match TRBD1. The CDR3 DNA follows: TGCAGCGTTGAAGACAGACAGGGGGCGATCAACTATGGCTACACCTTC. This encodes CSVEDRQGAINYGYTF.